The 13 T cell receptor beta chains below all came from one sample that was sequenced in a study of T cell repertoires in cytomegalovirus infection. TCRdb itself ran the reads through MiXCR, one entry per CDR3 protein. This repertoire shows 400,000 or so distinct CDR3 sequences, less than 20% found once; its top ten account for around 8.6%. Sequenced: PBMCs. Every receptor here comes from a human donor in good health (CMV status not recorded). Some clones in this sample may be carry-over from other donors' samples.

The V and J genes are TRBV5-6 and TRBJ1-2; D perhaps matches TRBD1 (5 bases). CDR3 size: 18 residues. Trimming removed 0 bases from V and 5 bases from J, with 23 bases in between. The germline V gene encodes CDR1 SGHDT and CDR2 YYEEEE. The CDR3 loop is CASSLALGAHQGGYGYTF. The DNA of the CDR3 is TGTGCCAGCAGCTTGGCCCTAGGGGCCCATCAGGGAGGGTATGGCTACACCTTC.

This clonotype was recorded a few times. The genes are TRBV11-2 and TRBJ1-6, with D maybe TRBD1 (6 bases). Germline V lookup: CDR1 SGHAT, CDR2 FQNNGV. Trimming shortened V by 5 bases and J by 7 bases, and 15 bases separated the two germline ends. The CDR3 runs to 15 residues. CDR3 sequence: CASSPSGHFNSPLHF. The DNA for the CDR3 is TGTGCCAGCAGCCCGTCGGGACACTTCAATTCACCCCTCCACTTT.

This clonotype has at least ten counts. The genes are TRBV7-2 and TRBJ1-2; a weak D match, TRBD1 (6 bases). V lost 4 bases and J lost 3, with 9 bases in between. CDR1 and CDR2 from the germline V gene are SGHTA and FQGNSA. This CDR3 is 13 amino acids long. DNA of the CDR3: TGTGCCAGCAGCTCGGACAGCCACTATGGCTACACCTTC. Protein sequence: CASSSDSHYGYTF. The complete variable domain, with remaining parts taken from reference TRBV7-2 and TRBJ1-2, reads GAGVSQSPSNKVTEKGKDVELRCDPISGHTALYWYRQSLGQGLEFLIYFQGNSAPDKSGLPSDRFSAERTGGSVSTLTIQRTQQEDSAVYLCASSSDSHYGYTFGSGTRLTVV.

V usage is TRBV19 and J usage is TRBJ2-5; 7 nucleotides line up with TRBD2. The CDR3 consists of 15 residues. The ends lost 3 bases at V and 2 bases at J; junction bases unmatched: 6. CDR1 is LNHDA and CDR2 is SQIVND in the germline V gene (reference sequence). CDR3 DNA: TGTGCCAGTAGTATTGGGGACTATCCTCAAGAGACCCAGTACTTC. As protein: CASSIGDYPQETQYF.

This clonotype has ten or more counts. The chain combines TRBV7-2 with TRBJ2-1, with no clear D. Trimming shortened V by 6 bases and J by 6 bases, and 12 bases separated the two germline ends. The CDR3 contains 13 residues. Germline V CDR1 and CDR2: SGHTA, FQGNSA. The CDR3 region is CASRLVWGNEQFF. Written as DNA, the CDR3 is TGTGCCAGCAGACTTGTGTGGGGCAATGAGCAGTTCTTC.

Many counts were recorded for this clonotype. The CDR3 DNA reads TGTGCCAGCAGCTCCAGACAGGGGGCAGATACGCAGTATTTT. It specifies CASSSRQGADTQYF. The rearrangement joins TRBV7-2 to TRBJ2-3, with 9 bases identical to TRBD1. Germline V lookup: CDR1 SGHTA, CDR2 FQGNSA. This CDR3 has 14 amino acids. V was pared by 4 bases and J by 4 bases, with 3 bases of the junction left unmatched.

The rearrangement links TRBV12-3 or TRBV12-4 to TRBJ1-1, with 10 bases that match TRBD1. There are 15 residues in the CDR3. Unmatched junction bases numbered 9, after V lost 5 bases and J lost 6 bases. The CDR3 DNA is TGTGCCAGCAGTCCCGGACAGGGGGGGTTAGCTGAAGCTTTCTTT. This codes for CASSPGQGGLAEAFF.

The chain links TRBV7-2 to TRBJ2-2, with D maybe TRBD2 (6 bases). Trimming pared 3 bases from V and 4 bases from J, leaving 21 bases between. The CDR3 is 18 amino acids. Germline CDR1 SGHTA, CDR2 FQGNSA. This chain's CDR3 is CASSFGPLAGPVTGELFF. The DNA for the CDR3 is TGTGCCAGCAGCTTCGGGCCCTTGGCGGGGCCCGTCACCGGGGAGCTGTTTTTT.

The CDR3 here is CASKGFGVSHQPQHF. The CDR3 DNA reads as TGTGCCAGCAAGGGGTTTGGGGTATCTCATCAGCCCCAGCATTTT. The V call is TRBV27, the J call TRBJ1-5; tentative D call: TRBD1 (5 bases). Germline lookup yields CDR1 MNHEY and CDR2 SMNVEV (reference sequence). With 7 bases removed from V and 5 bases from J, the gap between germline ends came to 18 bases. The CDR3 sequence is 15 residues long.

V and J are TRBV5-1 and TRBJ2-1; D ambiguous. The germline gives CDR1 SGHRS, CDR2 YFSETQ. The V end was cut by 0 bases, the J end by 7 bases, with 8 bases between. The CDR3 spans 13 residues. This chain's CDR3 is CASSLELWNEQFF. CDR3 sequence (DNA): TGCGCCAGCAGCTTGGAGTTATGGAATGAGCAGTTCTTC.

In this sample, this clonotype turned up a few times. The chain carries TRBV19 and TRBJ1-6; D remains ambiguous. This CDR3 is 13 amino acids long. The V end lost 10 bases, the J end lost 10 bases, and 17 bases lay between the germline ends. The germline V gene encodes CDR1 LNHDA and CDR2 SQIVND (reference sequence). In DNA form, the CDR3 reads TGTGCCACCCGGACCGAGCTGGGATCACCCCTCCACTTT. Residues: CATRTELGSPLHF.

This clonotype was seen repeatedly, ten times or more. The chain carries TRBV7-2 and TRBJ1-1; D is possibly TRBD1 (5 bases). The CDR3 loop spans 15 amino acids. V was shortened by 2 bases and J by 1 base, with 11 bases between the two germline ends. Germline CDR1 is SGHTA and CDR2 is FQGNSA. The CDR3 DNA follows: TGTGCCAGCAGCTTAAAGGGGACGGCGAACACTGAAGCTTTCTTT. This codes for CASSLKGTANTEAFF.

This clonotype appeared a few times. CDR3 region: CASSEAPSAGQETQYF. The DNA of the CDR3 is TGTGCCAGCAGTGAAGCGCCCTCGGCAGGCCAAGAGACCCAGTACTTC. The chain recombines TRBV6-1 with TRBJ2-5; no reliable D call. The CDR3 consists of 16 residues. Germline CDR1 and CDR2: MNHNS and SASEGT. V was clipped by 0 bases and J by 1 base, with 12 bases between them.